These 13 T cell receptor beta chains were all obtained from the same sample, sequenced in a study of post-analysis software for immune sequencing data. Broader study findings: Elevated frequency relative to controls characterized four or five TRBV segments in patients, TRBV5-6, TRBV5-1 and TRBV20-1 among them.

Each TCR beta cDNA library carried unique molecular identifiers. TCRdb reanalysed the PCR reads using MiXCR and keeps one entry per CDR3 protein. This sample carries some 190,000 distinct CDR3 sequences, approximately 28% of them seen once, and the ten largest clones take roughly 3.5%. These receptors' antigens are unknown. Sequencing was carried out using blood. Receptors were obtained from a girl under 18 with multiple sclerosis.

This clonotype was seen a few times. The chain carries TRBV3-1 and TRBJ2-3; TRBD2 agrees at 8 bases. Germline lookup yields CDR1 LGHDT and CDR2 YNNKEL (reference sequence). This CDR3 has 14 residues. V was pared by 4 bases and J by 4 bases, with 4 bases of the junction left unmatched. The CDR3 sequence is CASSPLREADTQYF. Here the CDR3 DNA reads TGTGCCAGCAGCCCCTTGCGGGAGGCAGATACGCAGTATTTT.

This clonotype was counted many times. The chain uses TRBV6-5 and TRBJ2-4, with 7 positions matching TRBD2. This CDR3 is 16 amino acids long. Germline values: CDR1 MNHEY, CDR2 SVGAGI. With V trimmed by 2 bases and J by 1 base, 5 bases remained unmatched. The CDR3 sequence is CASSYGGRSAKNIQYF. DNA of the CDR3: TGTGCCAGCAGTTACGGCGGGAGATCTGCCAAAAACATTCAGTACTTC.

This clonotype was detected a few times. This sequence joins TRBV4-1 and TRBJ2-1; either TRBD1 or TRBD2 may fit D (5 bases each). The germline V gene has CDR1 MGHRA and CDR2 YSYEKL. The CDR3 runs 13 residues. Trimming removed 0 bases at V and 8 bases at J, with 8 bases between. As DNA, the CDR3 is TGCGCCAGCAGCCAAGACGGGACCTATGAGCAGTTCTTC. It specifies CASSQDGTYEQFF.

This clonotype turned up a few times. The chain couples TRBV27 to TRBJ2-4, with a tentative D call TRBD2 (6 bases). The CDR3 extends over 16 amino acids. Germline V lookup: CDR1 MNHEY, CDR2 SMNVEV (reference sequence). With 5 bases removed from V and 3 bases from J, the gap between germline ends came to 17 bases. The CDR3 sequence: CASSPRTKVGKNIQYF. CDR3 nucleotide sequence: TGTGCCAGCAGTCCCCGGACTAAAGTTGGCAAAAACATTCAGTACTTC.

This clonotype showed up just a few times. The chain uses TRBV12-3 or TRBV12-4 and TRBJ2-4; 9 bases fit TRBD2. The end of the DNA fits TRBJ2-7 better, so the J call may be wrong. The CDR3 sequence is 18 residues long. The CDR3 loop reads CASSFRGLGLAGVGEQYF. Here the CDR3 DNA reads TGTGCCAGCAGTTTTAGGGGGCTCGGTTTAGCGGGAGTGGGCGAGCAGTACTTC.

The chain employs TRBV27 and TRBJ2-7; D gene uncertain. CDR3 length equals 13 residues. V lost 7 bases and J 5 bases, leaving 15 bases between the germline ends. Germline lookup yields CDR1 MNHEY and CDR2 SMNVEV (reference sequence). DNA of the CDR3: TGTGCCAGCACATCCGGTGCAGGACACGAGCAGTACGTC. Amino acid sequence: CASTSGAGHEQYV.

In nucleotides, the CDR3 is TGTGCCAGCAGTTTTGGTGAGGGGGGCACTGAAGCTTTCTTT. Residues: CASSFGEGGTEAFF. The V gene is TRBV28, the J gene TRBJ1-1, with D maybe TRBD1 (6 bases). The CDR3 is made up of 14 amino acids. Germline CDR1 is MDHEN and CDR2 is SYDVKM. The V end lost 3 bases, the J end lost 4 bases, and 12 bases lay between the germline ends.

This clonotype occurred many times. The rearrangement uses TRBV29-1 and TRBJ2-5; TRBD2 matches 9 bases. The germline CDR1 and CDR2 sequences are SQVTM and ANQGSEA. The CDR3 is 13 amino acids. V lost 5 bases to trimming and J lost 5 bases; unmatched junction nucleotides: 6. The CDR3, as DNA: TGCAGCGTTCGGAGCGGGAGGTACGAGACCCAGTACTTC. Translation: CSVRSGRYETQYF.

Ten or more counts support this clonotype. The V call is TRBV10-3, the J call TRBJ2-7; the match to TRBD1 covers 10 bases. Unmatched junction bases numbered 4, after V lost 10 bases and J lost 1 base. The CDR3 runs to 13 residues. CDR1 is ENHRY and CDR2 is SYGVKD in the germline V gene. CDR3 sequence: CATRDRGSYEQYF. CDR3 nucleotides: TGTGCCACCCGGGACAGGGGTTCCTACGAGCAGTACTTC.

The CDR3 bases are TGTGCCAGCAGTTTAGCGGGCGCAGGGGCATCGGGCTACACCTTC. Residues: CASSLAGAGASGYTF. The chain links TRBV12-3 or TRBV12-4 to TRBJ1-2, with a weak D call TRBD1 (6 bases). CDR3 size: 15 residues. V was clipped by 0 bases and J by 8 bases, with 16 bases between them.

A few counts support this clonotype. This chain links TRBV3-1 with TRBJ1-6; TRBD1 might be the D (5 bases). This CDR3 region has 14 residues. Looked up from germline, CDR1 is LGHDT and CDR2 is YNNKEL (reference sequence). The V and J ends lost 0 bases and 8 bases respectively, with 8 bases between them. The CDR3 DNA reads TGTGCCAGCAGCCAAGACAGGGTCTATTCACCCCTCCACTTT. It yields the protein CASSQDRVYSPLHF.

This clonotype was counted between two and nine times. The rearrangement uses TRBV5-1 and TRBJ2-5; TRBD2 matches at 10 bases. The trim removed 4 bases at V and 3 bases at J, leaving 3 bases unmatched. In germline, CDR1 is SGHRS, CDR2 YFSETQ. The CDR3 extends over 14 amino acids. In DNA, the CDR3 is TGCGCCAGCAGCAGAGGGACTAGCGAAGAGACCCAGTACTTC. The encoded protein is CASSRGTSEETQYF. The full variable domain, its missing parts supplied by reference TRBV5-1 and TRBJ2-5, is KAGVTQTPRYLIKTRGQQVTLSCSPISGHRSVSWYQQTPGQGLQFLFEYFSETQRNKGNFPGRFSGRQFSNSRSEMNVSTLELGDSALYLCASSRGTSEETQYFGPGTRLLVL.

This clonotype was observed at least ten times. The gene calls are TRBV28 and TRBJ2-3, with D possibly matching TRBD1 (5 bases). Germline-derived CDR1 and CDR2 are MDHEN and SYDVKM. Trimming shortened V by 4 bases and J by 6 bases, and 20 bases separated the two germline ends. This CDR3 contains 16 residues. As DNA, the CDR3 is TGTGCCAGCAGTTGGTATCAGGGTTCAGTCCGGGATACGCAGTATTTT. This translates into CASSWYQGSVRDTQYF. The full variable domain, completed using reference TRBV28 and TRBJ2-3, is DVKVTQSSRYLVKRTGEKVFLECVQDMDHENMFWYRQDPGLGLRLIYFSYDVKMKEKGDIPEGYSVSREKKERFSLILESASTNQTSMYLCASSWYQGSVRDTQYFGPGTRLTVL.